The 2 T cell receptor beta chains below come from one sample, sequenced in a study of OX40 agonist ivuxolimab in advanced cancers. The data were produced by immunoSEQ multiplex PCR, yet TCRdb's version contains in-frame clones alone and is incomplete. Among tens of thousands of clones listed, about 78% were seen once. Specimen: CD4+ or CD8+ T cells sorted from blood, collected in a trial of the OX40 agonist ivuxolimab. The receptors originated from an adult with an advanced solid tumor such as melanoma, head and neck, liver or kidney cancer.

The genes are TRBV5-8 and TRBJ1-2; 10 bases align to TRBD1. The germline V gene encodes CDR1 SGHTS and CDR2 YDEGEE. The CDR3 length is 17 residues. V lost 1 base to trimming and J lost 0 bases; unmatched junction nucleotides: 6. The CDR3 reads CASSLKDRGRANYGYTF. DNA of the CDR3: TGTGCCAGCAGCTTGAAGGACAGGGGGAGGGCTAACTATGGCTACACCTTC.

This chain links TRBV5-1 with TRBJ2-5; the D gene is possibly TRBD2 (6 bases). V lost 0 bases to trimming and J lost 4 bases, with 10 bases between them. CDR3 length: 14 residues. Germline V gives CDR1 SGHRS, CDR2 YFSETQ. CDR3 amino acids: CASSLGNGGETQYF. The CDR3 DNA reads as TGCGCCAGCAGCTTGGGTAACGGGGGAGAGACCCAGTACTTC.